Given below is one T cell receptor beta chain in context. The multiple sclerosis controls comprised treatment-naive patients whose relapsing-remitting disease was stable or active. These data originate in a study of CD8 T cells in Susac syndrome. Random hexamers served to reverse transcribe roughly 0.45 to 1 ug RNA. Amplification of TCR beta CDR3 across 54 Vbeta and 13 Jbeta was performed with immunoSEQ multiplex PCR. A single record per CDR3 protein comes from TCRdb applying MiXCR to the immunoSEQ multiplex PCR reads. The sample records about 400,000 distinct CDR3 sequences, 75% to 90% being singletons. Between the trimmed V and J ends, which lost 7 bases and 4 bases, there was a span of 17 bases. The V gene's germline CDR1 is MNHEY and CDR2 SMNVEV (reference sequence). The CDR3 sequence is 14 residues long.

Material for sequencing was CD8+ T cells from PBMCs. The sequence was collected from a human donor with multiple sclerosis. V gene TRBV27 combines with J gene TRBJ2-7; a weak D match, TRBD2 (5 bases). The CDR3 region has the DNA TGTGCCAGCATGCCCGGAGGTGGCGGATACGAGCAGTACTTC. Its protein product is CASMPGGGGYEQYF.